The 25 T cell receptor beta chains below come from one sample, sequenced in a study of blood T cell repertoires in COVID-19. Some clones are missing from TCRdb's copy, which holds only in-frame ones; the method was immunoSEQ multiplex PCR. The table lists 200,000 to 250,000 clones, 80% to 85% of them singletons. Sequencing was performed on peripheral blood. All receptors come from a woman older than 75 with active or convalescent COVID-19.

The gene calls are TRBV28 and TRBJ2-3; the D gene is possibly TRBD1 (6 bases). Germline V gene data show CDR1 as MDHEN and CDR2 as SYDVKM. The CDR3 contains 16 residues. V was clipped by 4 bases and J by 5 bases, with 19 bases between them. Here the CDR3 reads CASSSRFTGKGDTQYF. DNA for the CDR3: TGTGCCAGCAGTTCCCGCTTTACAGGGAAAGGAGATACGCAGTATTTT. Looking up the rest from reference TRBV28 and TRBJ2-3 gives the full variable domain: DVKVTQSSRYLVKRTGEKVFLECVQDMDHENMFWYRQDPGLGLRLIYFSYDVKMKEKGDIPEGYSVSREKKERFSLILESASTNQTSMYLCASSSRFTGKGDTQYFGPGTRLTVL.

This sequence joins TRBV2 and TRBJ2-5; no definite D call. Trimming removed 5 bases at V and 1 base at J, with 14 bases between. Germline assignment: CDR1 SNHLY and CDR2 FYNNEI. The CDR3 has 15 residues. This CDR3 is CASSRTPTGQETQYF. CDR3 in DNA: TGTGCCAGCAGTCGAACTCCAACGGGCCAAGAGACCCAGTACTTC. The variable domain in full, completed from reference TRBV2 and TRBJ2-5, reads EPEVTQTPSHQVTQMGQEVILRCVPISNHLYFYWYRQILGQKVEFLVSFYNNEISEKSEIFDDQFSVERPDGSNFTLKIRSTKLEDSAMYFCASSRTPTGQETQYFGPGTRLLVL.

The CDR3 DNA follows: TGTGCCAATTGGCCCAGGGGGCTAGCCAAAAACATTCAGTACTTC. Protein: CANWPRGLAKNIQYF. This chain links TRBV19 with TRBJ2-4; TRBD1 matches at 8 bases. The CDR3 has 15 residues. From germline, CDR1 is LNHDA and CDR2 SQIVND (reference sequence). With V trimmed by 10 bases and J by 0 bases, 8 bases remained unmatched.

The chain recombines TRBV7-8 with TRBJ1-1; TRBD1 agrees at 10 bases. The CDR3 has 15 residues. The V segment lost 7 bases and the J segment 1 base; nucleotides outside the gene matches: 6. CDR1 and CDR2 (germline): SGHVS, FQNEAQ. In DNA, the CDR3 is TGTGCCAGCACCCGACAGGGGGCACCGAACACTGAAGCTTTCTTT. Amino acids: CASTRQGAPNTEAFF.

The genes are TRBV27 and TRBJ2-7, with a tentative D call TRBD2 (6 bases). Per germline, CDR1 MNHEY and CDR2 SMNVEV (reference sequence). The CDR3 loop spans 14 amino acids. Trimming removed 5 bases from V and 3 bases from J, with 14 bases in between. The CDR3 region has the DNA TGTGCCAGCAGTCCGGACTACTCCTACTACGAGCAGTACTTC. It translates to CASSPDYSYYEQYF.

This clone occurred once. The chain carries TRBV19 and TRBJ1-2, with 8 bases fitting TRBD1. V lost 7 bases to trimming and J lost 8 bases; unmatched junction nucleotides: 15. Germline V lookup: CDR1 LNHDA, CDR2 SQIVND (reference sequence). The CDR3 spans 15 residues. The CDR3: CASKVSQGALGGYTF. As DNA, the CDR3 is TGTGCCAGTAAGGTTTCGCAGGGGGCTTTGGGAGGCTACACCTTC.

This chain connects TRBV5-1 to TRBJ1-3; D may be TRBD1 (6 bases). Per the germline V gene, CDR1 is SGHRS and CDR2 is YFSETQ. CDR3 length: 15 amino acids. V was cut by 4 bases and J by 7 bases, with 18 bases left in between. CDR3 nucleotide sequence: TGCGCCAGCAGCCCACAGGGAAACGGAAGGAACACCATATATTTT. Encoded protein: CASSPQGNGRNTIYF.

The V gene is TRBV27, the J gene TRBJ2-1, with 7 bases matching TRBD2. Germline lookup yields CDR1 MNHEY and CDR2 SMNVEV (reference sequence). The CDR3 runs 14 residues. After removal of 3 bases from V and 7 bases from J, the junction contained 6 bases not matched to a gene. The DNA for the CDR3 is TGTGCCAGCAGTTTTATGGGGGGGGAAAATGAGCAGTTCTTC. This codes for CASSFMGGENEQFF.

The chain employs TRBV30 and TRBJ2-7, with D uncertain. From germline, CDR1 is GTSNPN and CDR2 SVGIG (reference sequence). The CDR3 consists of 15 residues. V lost 0 bases to trimming and J lost 0 bases, with 12 bases between them. The CDR3 region has the DNA TGTGCCTGGAGTGTAAATGGTCTGAGCTCCTACGAGCAGTACTTC. Protein: CAWSVNGLSSYEQYF.

The chain couples TRBV4-1 to TRBJ2-1; TRBD2 might be the D (5 bases). V lost 5 bases and J 0 bases, leaving 5 bases between the germline ends. The CDR3 consists of 13 residues. CDR1 MGHRA and CDR2 YSYEKL come from the germline V gene. The CDR3 region has the DNA TGCGCCAGCAGCGGGAGCTCCTACAATGAGCAGTTCTTC. Translating gives CASSGSSYNEQFF.

This chain connects TRBV12-3 or TRBV12-4 to TRBJ2-3; the D gene is possibly TRBD1 (6 bases). V was shortened by 0 bases and J by 9 bases, with 10 bases between the two germline ends. The CDR3 spans 13 residues. The CDR3 bases are TGTGCCAGCAGTTTAGCGTTACAGGGAACGCAGTATTTT. Encoded protein: CASSLALQGTQYF.

This chain joins TRBV9 and TRBJ2-3; TRBD2 is a possible D gene (6 bases). Germline lookup yields CDR1 SGDLS and CDR2 YYNGEE. The CDR3 sequence is 16 residues long. V lost 4 bases to trimming and J lost 3 bases, with 18 bases between them. In DNA, the CDR3 is TGTGCCAGCAGCTCTTTAGGTAGCGGAACGACAGATACGCAGTATTTT. It codes for CASSSLGSGTTDTQYF.

The chain joins TRBV6-5 to TRBJ2-3; D might be TRBD2 (5 bases). Between the trimmed V and J ends, which lost 2 bases and 3 bases, there was a span of 9 bases. This CDR3 has 14 amino acids. CDR1 is MNHEY, CDR2 SVGAGI, per germline. The CDR3 spells CASSYRLATDTQYF. CDR3 bases: TGTGCCAGCAGTTACAGGCTAGCAACAGATACGCAGTATTTT.

A word on this clone: Other nucleotide sequences from this sample produce the same CDR3. This rearrangement joins TRBV29-1 to TRBJ2-3, with D maybe TRBD1 (6 bases). Trimming pared 4 bases from V and 5 bases from J, leaving 7 bases between. The CDR3 has 11 amino acids. Per germline, CDR1 SQVTM and CDR2 ANQGSEA. For the CDR3, the DNA is TGCAGCGTTGTACAGGGAGATACGCAGTATTTT. Its protein is CSVVQGDTQYF.

The chain employs TRBV19 and TRBJ2-3, with TRBD2 as a possible D gene (6 bases). CDR3 length: 15 residues. V lost 5 bases and J lost 2, with 14 bases in between. The germline V gene has CDR1 LNHDA and CDR2 SQIVND (reference sequence). The CDR3 bases are TGTGCCAGTAGTGACTGGGACTTTGACACAGATACGCAGTATTTT. This translates into CASSDWDFDTDTQYF.

The chain has TRBV7-2 and TRBJ1-1, with 10 bases identical to TRBD1. There are 16 residues in the CDR3. CDR1 and CDR2 from the germline V gene are SGHTA and FQGNSA. The J segment lost 4 bases and the V segment lost 4 bases, leaving 9 bases of the junction unmatched. The CDR3 nucleotides read TGTGCCAGCAGCTCTCGACAGGGGGCTAGGGTCACTGAAGCTTTCTTT. Protein product: CASSSRQGARVTEAFF.

The CDR3 bases are TGCGCCAGCAGCCAAGACGGCGGGACTAGAACAGATACGCAGTATTTT. It is translated as CASSQDGGTRTDTQYF. The chain joins TRBV4-3 to TRBJ2-3; 8 bases map to TRBD2. After removal of 0 bases from V and 3 bases from J, the junction contained 5 bases not matched to a gene. The CDR3 has 16 amino acids. CDR1 and CDR2 from the germline V gene are LGHNA and YSLEER.

The chain employs TRBV7-8 and TRBJ2-6; D is perhaps TRBD1 (5 bases). Germline V lookup: CDR1 SGHVS, CDR2 FQNEAQ. V lost 0 bases and J 2 bases, leaving 5 bases between the germline ends. The CDR3 sequence is 15 residues long. The CDR3, as DNA: TGTGCCAGCAGCTTAGCGGGGCCTGGGGCCAACGTCCTGACTTTC. Protein product: CASSLAGPGANVLTF.

The rearrangement links TRBV27 to TRBJ2-1; 11 nucleotides line up with TRBD1. This CDR3 is built from 17 residues. Per the germline V gene, CDR1 is MNHEY and CDR2 is SMNVEV (reference sequence). With 3 bases clipped from V and 6 bases from J, the junction kept 10 bases outside the gene matches. Here the CDR3 DNA reads TGTGCCAGCAGTTTTCCCACGGACAGGGGGCTCGGCAATGAGCAGTTCTTC. This encodes CASSFPTDRGLGNEQFF.

The rearrangement uses TRBV27 and TRBJ2-7; D may be TRBD2 (5 bases). The length of the CDR3 is 14 residues. Germline V gives CDR1 MNHEY, CDR2 SMNVEV (reference sequence). Trimming pared 1 base from V and 6 bases from J, leaving 13 bases between. CDR3 nucleotides: TGTGCCAGCAGTTTATATCGGGGTGGGAGCGAGCAGTACTTC. Its translation: CASSLYRGGSEQYF.

V usage is TRBV19 and J usage is TRBJ1-4; TRBD1 is a possible D gene (5 bases). The germline V and J ends were trimmed by 3 bases and 5 bases, with 16 bases remaining between them. Germline-derived CDR1 and CDR2 are LNHDA and SQIVND (reference sequence). The CDR3 loop spans 16 amino acids. Written as DNA, the CDR3 is TGTGCCAGTAGTATTAATGGACCAGGGAAGAATGAAAAACTGTTTTTT. Its protein is CASSINGPGKNEKLFF. The complete variable domain, with remaining parts taken from reference TRBV19 and TRBJ1-4, reads DGGITQSPKYLFRKEGQNVTLSCEQNLNHDAMYWYRQDPGQGLRLIYYSQIVNDFQKGDIAEGYSVSREKKESFPLTVTSAQKNPTAFYLCASSINGPGKNEKLFFGSGTQLSVL.

This chain uses TRBV7-9 with TRBJ1-5; D gene ambiguous. Trimming cost V 5 bases and J 9 bases, with 14 bases left between them. Germline loops: CDR1 SEHNR, CDR2 FQNEAQ (reference sequence). The CDR3 covers 13 residues. The CDR3 nucleotides read TGTGCCAGCAGCCGGGATATCGAGGGGCCCCAGCATTTT. This encodes CASSRDIEGPQHF.

CDR3: CASSPGASDTQYF. The CDR3 region has the DNA TGTGCCAGCAGCCCAGGGGCCTCAGATACGCAGTATTTT. The genes are TRBV11-2 and TRBJ2-3; a possible D gene is TRBD1 (6 bases). V shed 5 bases and J shed 4 bases, with 10 bases lying between them. Germline V CDR1 and CDR2: SGHAT, FQNNGV. This CDR3 has 13 residues.

The chain recombines TRBV20-1 with TRBJ1-1; unclear D gene. The germline CDR1 and CDR2 sequences are DFQATT and SNEGSKA (reference sequence). CDR3 length equals 10 residues. V lost 6 bases and J lost 6, with 8 bases in between. The DNA of the CDR3 is TGCAGTGCCTCCTCCCCTGAAGCTTTCTTT. It translates to CSASSPEAFF.

J is TRBJ2-7 and V is TRBV27; 10 bases agree with TRBD2. This CDR3 has 15 amino acids. J lost 4 bases, V lost 3 bases, and 6 bases had no gene match. CDR1 is MNHEY, CDR2 SMNVEV, per germline (reference sequence). The CDR3 region is CASSLEAGGLYEQYF. Here the CDR3 DNA reads TGTGCCAGCAGTTTGGAAGCGGGGGGGCTATACGAGCAGTACTTC.